Presented here are 15 T cell receptor beta chains from one specimen sequenced in a study of tumor-infiltrating lymphocytes in primary liver carcinoma (TCRdb year 2017). For sequencing, an Illumina HiSeq 2500 was employed. TCRbeta-specific cDNA was reverse-transcribed from about 520 ng total RNA using a constant-region primer and ProtoScript II reverse transcriptase. Three nested multiplex PCR rounds, following a slightly modified ARM-PCR procedure, were used to build the TCRbeta libraries. Each of the first two PCR rounds ran for around 10 cycles using multiplex TRBV1-TRBV30 forward primers together with a Cbeta reverse primer. The raw public data were reprocessed by TCRdb itself: fastp quality trimming at Q25, MiXCR clonotype calling, in-frame beta chains only. Entries are consolidated by CDR3 protein sequence, retaining the most common genes and DNA. The sample table contains approximately 79,000 distinct CDR3 sequences; only one count was recorded for about 72% of them. Clones ranked in the top ten supply 25% to 30% of the sample.

Total RNA and DNA were co-extracted from approximately 20-30 mg of bulk tissue with the AllPrep DNA/RNA mini kit, without cell sorting. Sample: liver tumor tissue from sampling region 4. The cell subset or site label for this specimen denotes: tumor region T4, right-lateral pole. The receptor set was obtained from a man in his forties or fifties with primary liver carcinoma and hepatitis B virus infection.

This clonotype was detected only once. One end of the junction fails to match germline, which may point to a read error. J is TRBJ1-5 and V is TRBV28, with D hard to call. From germline, CDR1 is MDHEN and CDR2 SYDVKM. The CDR3 has 14 residues. The CDR3 reads CARSFGPDNQPQHF. CDR3 nucleotide sequence: TGTGCCAGAAGTTTTGGGCCAGACAACCAGCCCCAGCATTTT.

With regard to this clonotype: One end of the junction fails to match germline, which may point to a read error. The J gene is TRBJ1-6, the V gene TRBV6-6; 10 nucleotides line up with TRBD1. The CDR3 is made up of 16 amino acids. Germline V gene lookup returns CDR1 MNHNY and CDR2 SVGAGI (reference sequence). CDR3: CASSPQGQGNNSHLHF. For the CDR3, the DNA is TGTGCCAGCAGTCCTCAGGGACAGGGGAATAATTCACACCTCCACTTT.

Of note for this clonotype: A read error may account for a junction end that differs from germline. The chain joins TRBV15 to TRBJ2-1, with TRBD2 matching 11 bases. CDR1 is LNHNV and CDR2 is YYDKDF in the germline V gene (reference sequence). There are 18 residues in the CDR3. CDR3 loop: CATSRELAGGGPYNGQFF. The CDR3 bases are TGTGCCACCAGCAGAGAGCTAGCGGGAGGTGGGCCCTACAATGGGCAGTTCTTC.

Comments on this clonotype: A read error may explain this, as a much larger clone is one base away. This sequence joins TRBV7-9 and TRBJ2-3, with D possibly matching TRBD1 (5 bases). From germline, CDR1 is SEHNR and CDR2 FQNEAQ (reference sequence). V lost 5 bases and J lost 5, with 23 bases in between. The CDR3 runs 17 residues. The CDR3 here is CASSITVRDSSIDTQYF. The CDR3 nucleotides read TGTGCCAGCAGCATCACAGTCCGAGACAGTTCCATAGATACGCAGTATTTT.

The V call is TRBV3-1, the J call TRBJ2-4, with 7 bases aligning to TRBD1. With V trimmed by 10 bases and J by 15 bases, 12 bases remained unmatched. CDR3 length equals 11 residues. The germline V gene encodes CDR1 LGHDT and CDR2 YNNKEL (reference sequence). CDR3 region: CATRHRGEVYF. In DNA, the CDR3 is TGTGCCACCAGGCACAGGGGCGAGGTGTACTTC.

The sample holds many counts of this clonotype. V and J are TRBV6-1 and TRBJ2-2; D may be TRBD1 (6 bases). This CDR3 has 13 residues. Germline CDR1 is MNHNS and CDR2 is SASEGT. With 10 bases removed from V and 2 bases from J, the gap between germline ends came to 11 bases. CDR3 in amino acids: CATRTDNTGELFF. The CDR3 DNA sequence: TGTGCCACAAGGACAGATAACACCGGGGAGCTGTTTTTT.

Turning to this clonotype: An end of the junction differs from the germline gene, which may be a read error. The chain combines TRBV11-2 with TRBJ2-2; TRBD1 aligns across 8 bases. The germline V gene encodes CDR1 SGHAT and CDR2 FQNNGV. This CDR3 is 13 amino acids long. The CDR3 loop is CATRQGNTGELFF. CDR3 DNA sequence: TGTGCCACGAGACAGGGGAACACTGGGGAGTTGTTTTTT.

A few counts support this clonotype. The chain uses TRBV5-4 and TRBJ1-2; D possibly corresponds to TRBD1 (6 bases). This CDR3 comprises 14 residues. Germline CDR1 SGHNT, CDR2 YYREEE (reference sequence). Trimming took 0 bases from V and 5 from J, leaving 11 bases between them. CDR3 loop: CASSLAGTRYGYTF. The CDR3 DNA follows: TGTGCCAGCAGCTTGGCGGGGACAAGGTATGGCTACACCTTC.

This clonotype occurred a few times. Germline and junction disagree at one end, which may indicate a read error. The CDR3 DNA follows: TGCGCCAGCAGCATGTCTAACTATGGCTACGCCTTC. Residues: CASSMSNYGYAF. This chain links TRBV5-5 with TRBJ1-2; the D is unclear. Germline assignment: CDR1 SGHKS and CDR2 YYEKEE (reference sequence). The CDR3 is 12 residues long.

The sample holds many counts of this clonotype. V and J are TRBV5-8 and TRBJ2-1, with D possibly being TRBD2 (5 bases). Deletions cut 5 bases from V and 5 bases from J, with 17 bases between. Germline V gives CDR1 SGHTS, CDR2 YDEGEE. This CDR3 comprises 15 residues. The CDR3 DNA is TGTGCCAGCAGGTTGTATGGGGATAGCGACAATGAGCAGTTCTTC. It is translated as CASRLYGDSDNEQFF.

As regards this clonotype: The CDR3 carries no conserved terminal phenylalanine or tryptophan, so it likely arises from a read error. The rearrangement links TRBV5-5 to TRBJ2-7; TRBD1 is a possible D gene (5 bases). The CDR3 is 13 amino acids. Germline CDR1 and CDR2: SGHKS and YYEKEE (reference sequence). The CDR3 DNA reads TGTGCCAGCGGCTTGAATATCCAGGGAGAGCAGTACCTC. As protein: CASGLNIQGEQYL.

The J gene is TRBJ1-1, the V gene TRBV12-3 or TRBV12-4, with no clear D. The length of the CDR3 is 17 residues. V gave up 4 bases and J gave up 0 bases, with 18 bases separating them. In DNA form, the CDR3 reads TGTGCCAGCAGTTCAGCTTGGGAGACATCAATGAACACTGAAGCTTTCTTT. Translated: CASSSAWETSMNTEAFF.

The rearrangement links TRBV28 to TRBJ1-2, with D perhaps TRBD1 (6 bases). CDR1 and CDR2 from the germline V gene are MDHEN and SYDVKM. The ends were cut back, 5 bases at V and 10 bases at J, with 23 bases in the middle. The CDR3 spans 15 residues. Here the CDR3 reads CASSNRGGAHEDYTF. The CDR3 bases are TGTGCCAGCAGTAATAGGGGGGGCGCCCACGAGGACTACACCTTC.

This clonotype was picked up one time. No conserved phenylalanine or tryptophan ends this CDR3, so it is likely a read error. This sequence joins TRBV12-3 or TRBV12-4 and TRBJ2-7; weak D call: TRBD2 (6 bases). The CDR3 contains 14 residues. Here the CDR3 DNA reads TGTGCCAGCTGTTTAGCGGACGGACCCTACGAGCAGTACTAC. It codes for CASCLADGPYEQYY.

Notes on this clonotype: An end of the junction does not agree with germline; a read error may underlie this. This chain connects TRBV6-6 to TRBJ2-7, with 7 bases matching TRBD1. CDR1 MNHNY and CDR2 SVGAGI come from the germline V gene (reference sequence). This CDR3 spans 15 amino acids. Here the CDR3 reads CASSCSIGGYDDQYF. The CDR3 DNA reads TGTGCCAGCAGTTGCTCGATAGGGGGCTATGACGATCAGTACTTC.